Described below is a single TCR beta chain sequence and its context. Its antigen is not known. Mismatch with germline at one junction end may stem from a read error. This entry comes from a study of brain metastases from non-small cell lung cancer. Study-level results: Expanded T-cell clones appeared in roughly 60% of brain metastases over primaries. Paired brain metastases and primary tumors largely shared TCR repertoires. Compared with primary tumors, brain metastases showed less T-cell infiltration.

Repertoires were generated with immunoSEQ multiplex PCR, while TCRdb's copy carries only in-frame clones and drops some. This table has approximately 4,700 clones, approximately 80% appearing once. CDR3 length equals 16 residues. The germline V gene encodes CDR1 LNHDA and CDR2 SQIVND (reference sequence). The rearrangement links TRBV19 to TRBJ2-2, with 8 bases matching TRBD2. Material: primary lung tumor tissue. The receptor's source is a donor at least 40 years old with non-small cell lung cancer. As DNA, the CDR3 is TGCGCCCGTAGTCGCCCGGGGGGGGCGAACACCGGGGAGCTGTTTTTT. It translates to CARSRPGGANTGELFF.